This T cell receptor beta chain stems from a study of blood T cell repertoires in COVID-19. Across the study: Donors in Cohort 3 counted as recovered after two negative PCRs, clearance, or symptom resolution. Material from acute and convalescent COVID-19 was sourced from the United States, Italy and Spain.

Participants, roughly 18 to 90 years old, spanned under 30 US areas. Germline V gives CDR1 SGHTS, CDR2 YDEGEE. Unmatched junction bases numbered 4, after V lost 2 bases and J lost 6 bases. The CDR3 runs to 14 residues. Method: immunoSEQ multiplex PCR; TCRdb's copy keeps in-frame clones and lacks some. The repertoire consists of about 360,000 clones, with about 90% occurring once and the leading ten covering around 1.9%. This receptor was identified in a man in his forties or fifties in a cohort exposed to, infected with or recovered from COVID-19 (not recorded which). Material for sequencing was PBMCs or T cells enriched from blood (not recorded which). The rearrangement joins TRBV5-8 to TRBJ2-7; TRBD1 aligns across 11 bases. This CDR3 is CASSFKDRGREQYF. The CDR3 bases are TGTGCCAGCAGCTTCAAGGACAGGGGGCGCGAGCAGTACTTC.